This T cell receptor (beta chain) derives from a study of shared T cell receptors in the human thymus. Germline CDR1 and CDR2: KGHSH and LQKENI. Deletions cut 0 bases from V and 5 bases from J, with 16 bases between. The CDR3 has 16 amino acids. This clone was detected only once. Using immunoSEQ multiplex PCR, the repertoire was profiled, and TCRdb retains in-frame clones only, with some absent. The sample gives hundreds of thousands of clones, 80% to 90% of which show up once; 0.008% to 0.011% is in the top ten. This same sample was also taken into another study, of human thymus T cells. This second report adds: What appeared biased in thymic and blood repertoires was the usage of V and J genes.

The sequence was obtained from a girl under three years old with a congenital heart defect. The specimen was thymocytes. The chain carries TRBV18 and TRBJ1-1; TRBD1 is a possible D gene (6 bases). The CDR3 coding sequence is TGTGCCAGCTCACCACCGGGACAAAACATTAATACTGAAGCTTTCTTT. Protein sequence: CASSPPGQNINTEAFF.